Listed here are 2 T cell receptor beta chains from one sample, sequenced in a study of shared clonotypes between healthy human individuals. Measured with immunoSEQ multiplex PCR; TCRdb has only the in-frame clones, and not every one. The sample holds approximately 2.1 million clones, approximately 93% seen once. Sequences were obtained from naive CD4+ T cells from PBMCs. The subset was: CD45RA+ positively selected. The receptor set was obtained from a man aged 18-30 years in good health. Some clones in this sample may be carry-over from other donors' samples.

V and J are TRBV6-5 and TRBJ1-2, with D perhaps TRBD1 (5 bases). Trimming removed 0 bases at V and 7 bases at J, with 15 bases between. The CDR3 totals 15 residues. The germline V gene has CDR1 MNHEY and CDR2 SVGAGI. The DNA for the CDR3 is TGTGCCAGCAGTTACTCTCACAGGCAAAACACTGGCTACACCTTC. This codes for CASSYSHRQNTGYTF.

The chain has TRBV28 and TRBJ2-1, with 7 bases that match TRBD1. CDR3 size: 13 residues. Germline V lookup: CDR1 MDHEN, CDR2 SYDVKM. Trimming at V came to 6 bases and at J to 6 bases, leaving 5 bases not matched to a gene. This CDR3 is CASRRGPGNEQFF. The DNA of the CDR3 is TGTGCCAGCAGAAGGGGGCCGGGCAATGAGCAGTTCTTC.